The 7 T cell receptor beta chains below were found in one sample sequenced in a study of blood T cell repertoires in COVID-19. Measured with immunoSEQ multiplex PCR; TCRdb has only the in-frame clones, and not every one. The table has approximately 290,000 clones, 89% seen once; the top ten hold around an eighth. The specimen was peripheral blood. These receptor sequences come from a woman aged 60-70 years with acute or convalescent COVID-19.

V usage is TRBV23-1 and J usage is TRBJ1-5, with D perhaps matching TRBD1 (5 bases). TRBV23-1 is an open reading frame, and its role is uncertain. The CDR3 is 16 amino acids. The V end lost 8 bases, the J end lost 0 bases, and 17 bases lay between the germline ends. The CDR3 coding sequence is TGCGCCAGCGTCCCCCCAGGGCACGATAGCAATCAGCCCCAGCATTTT. Encoded protein: CASVPPGHDSNQPQHF.

This clone was seen a single time. This rearrangement joins TRBV7-2 to TRBJ2-1, with TRBD2 matching over 8 bases. Per the germline V gene, CDR1 is SGHTA and CDR2 is FQGNSA. Unmatched junction bases numbered 7, after V lost 4 bases and J lost 5 bases. The CDR3 extends over 15 amino acids. The CDR3 here is CASSSDGLAHNEQFF. For the CDR3, the DNA is TGTGCCAGCAGCTCTGATGGACTAGCCCACAATGAGCAGTTCTTC.

This clone occurred once. This chain links TRBV18 with TRBJ2-5, with D tentatively TRBD2 (6 bases). The germline gives CDR1 KGHSH, CDR2 LQKENI. With 1 base removed from V and 3 bases from J, the gap between germline ends came to 12 bases. The CDR3 runs to 15 residues. The CDR3 reads CASSPRRGSKETQYF. The CDR3 nucleotides read TGTGCCAGCTCACCACGGCGGGGATCAAAAGAGACCCAGTACTTC.

The chain has TRBV19 and TRBJ2-3, with TRBD1 matching over 9 bases. The CDR3 consists of 14 residues. Per germline, CDR1 LNHDA and CDR2 SQIVND (reference sequence). The junction had 4 bases not matched to a gene; V was cut back by 4 bases and J by 5 bases. The CDR3 is CASSRRTGEDTQYF. In nucleotides, the CDR3 is TGTGCCAGTAGTAGGCGGACAGGGGAAGATACGCAGTATTTT.

There are a few counts of this clone. This chain links TRBV5-6 with TRBJ2-1, with 14 bases matching TRBD2. The germline V gene has CDR1 SGHDT and CDR2 YYEEEE. Trimming at V came to 4 bases and at J to 6 bases, leaving 12 bases not matched to a gene. The CDR3 sequence is 18 residues long. The chain's CDR3 is CASSPDFPGLAGVNEQFF. For the CDR3, the DNA is TGTGCCAGCAGCCCGGACTTTCCGGGACTAGCGGGAGTCAATGAGCAGTTCTTC.

Turning to this clone: This CDR3 is also generated by other DNA sequences in the sample. The chain links TRBV20-1 to TRBJ1-5; D perhaps matches TRBD1 (5 bases). In germline, CDR1 is DFQATT, CDR2 SNEGSKA (reference sequence). The CDR3 runs to 13 residues. The V and J ends lost 3 bases and 4 bases respectively, with 10 bases between them. The CDR3 loop reads CSASLGTNQPQHF. For the CDR3, the DNA is TGCAGTGCTAGTCTGGGGACTAATCAGCCCCAGCATTTT.

CDR3 sequence (DNA): TGCAGCGCTACTCCTACAGGGTTAGCCAAAAACATTCAGTACTTC. This codes for CSATPTGLAKNIQYF. This rearrangement joins TRBV29-1 to TRBJ2-4; D might be TRBD1 (6 bases). Trimming pared 7 bases from V and 0 bases from J, leaving 16 bases between. Looked up from germline, CDR1 is SQVTM and CDR2 is ANQGSEA. The length of the CDR3 is 15 residues.